Reported below is one T cell receptor (beta chain). What it binds is unknown. The treatment denotes: 15 to 20 received Ad26.COV2.S at low or high dose, single or two shots; about five received placebo; per-sample allocation not given. Samples came from day 63 after the first vaccine or placebo injection. This record comes from a study of Ad26.COV2.S vaccination and SARS-CoV-2 variants. The study, taken as a whole, reports: Higher spike-specific TCR breadth was found in vaccine recipients than in placebo recipients.

Here immunoSEQ multiplex PCR was the method, and the copy in TCRdb shows in-frame clones only, minus some. This table has hundreds of thousands of clones, 92% appearing once. The CDR3 totals 13 residues. Trimming cost V 3 bases and J 0 bases, with 3 bases left between them. CDR1 is SGHTA, CDR2 FQGNSA, per germline. This TCR was sampled from a person aged 18 to 65 who received the Ad26.COV2.S COVID-19 vaccine or a placebo. The V call is TRBV7-2, the J call TRBJ2-1; no clear D gene. The sequencing here drew on peripheral blood, taken in a trial of Ad26.COV2.S vaccine versus placebo. The CDR3 region is CASSFSSYNEQFF. CDR3 in DNA: TGTGCCAGCAGCTTCAGCTCCTACAATGAGCAGTTCTTC.